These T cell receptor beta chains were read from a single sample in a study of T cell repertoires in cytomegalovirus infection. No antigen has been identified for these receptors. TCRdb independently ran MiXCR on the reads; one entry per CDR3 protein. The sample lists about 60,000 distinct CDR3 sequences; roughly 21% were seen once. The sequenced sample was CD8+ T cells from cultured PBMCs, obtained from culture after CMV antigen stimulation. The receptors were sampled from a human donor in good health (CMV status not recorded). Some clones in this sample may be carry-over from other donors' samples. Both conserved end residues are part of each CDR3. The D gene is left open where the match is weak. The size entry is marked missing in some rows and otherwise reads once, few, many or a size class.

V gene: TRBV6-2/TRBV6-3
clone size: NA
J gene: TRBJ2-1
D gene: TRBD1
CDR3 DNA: TGTGCCAGCAGTTACGAGACAGGGGAGGAGTTCTTC
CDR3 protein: CASSYETGEEFF

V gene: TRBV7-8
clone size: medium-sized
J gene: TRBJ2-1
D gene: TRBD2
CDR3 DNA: TGTGCCAGCAGCCCCAGCGGGGGGGCCTACAATGAGCAGTTCTTC
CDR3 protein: CASSPSGGAYNEQFF

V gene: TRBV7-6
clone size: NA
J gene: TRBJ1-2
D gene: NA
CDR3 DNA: TGTGCCAGCAGCTCAGGACAGAACTATGGCTACACCTTC
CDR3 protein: CASSSGQNYGYTF

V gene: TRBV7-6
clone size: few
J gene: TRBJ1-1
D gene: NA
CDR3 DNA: TGTGCCAGCAGCCCTACAGGGAATGAAGCTTTCTTT
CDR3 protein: CASSPTGNEAFF

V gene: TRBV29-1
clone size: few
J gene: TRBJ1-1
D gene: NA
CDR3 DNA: TGCAGCGTTGAGGGAGAGGGAAGCCCTGAAGCTTTCTTT
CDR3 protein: CSVEGEGSPEAFF

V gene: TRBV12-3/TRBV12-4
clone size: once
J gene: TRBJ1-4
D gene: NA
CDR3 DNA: TGTGCCAGCAGTTTATTGGGAGGTTCAACTAATGAAAAACTGTTTTTT
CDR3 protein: CASSLLGGSTNEKLFF

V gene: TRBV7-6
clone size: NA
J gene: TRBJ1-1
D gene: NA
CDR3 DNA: TGTGCCAGCAGCCTACGCGCCGGACAGTTGAACACTGAAGCTTTCTTT
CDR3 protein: CASSLRAGQLNTEAFF

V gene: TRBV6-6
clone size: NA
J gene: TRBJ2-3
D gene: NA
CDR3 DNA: TGTGCCAGCGGCGCGGATACGCAGTATTTT
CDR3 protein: CASGADTQYF

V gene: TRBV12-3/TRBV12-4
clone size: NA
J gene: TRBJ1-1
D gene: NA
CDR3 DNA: TGTGCCAGCAGTTTGCAGGGGACGGGATACACTGAAGCTTTCTTT
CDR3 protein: CASSLQGTGYTEAFF

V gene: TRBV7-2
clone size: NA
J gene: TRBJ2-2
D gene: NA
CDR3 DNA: TGTGCCAGCACCCATACAGGGTACACCGGGGAGCTGTTTTTT
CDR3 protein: CASTHTGYTGELFF

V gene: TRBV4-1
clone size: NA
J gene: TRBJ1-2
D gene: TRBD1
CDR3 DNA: TGCGCCAGCAGCCAAGCCACGTTGACAGGGGTGGGTGGCTACACCTTC
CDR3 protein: CASSQATLTGVGGYTF

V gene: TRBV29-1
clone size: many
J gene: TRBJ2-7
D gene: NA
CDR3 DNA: TGCAGCGTTGAGGAAGATTACGAGCAGTACTTC
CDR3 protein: CSVEEDYEQYF

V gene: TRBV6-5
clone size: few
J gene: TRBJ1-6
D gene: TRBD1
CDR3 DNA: TGTGCCAGCAGTGTCTCAGGGGGCAATTCACCCCTCCACTTT
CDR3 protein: CASSVSGGNSPLHF

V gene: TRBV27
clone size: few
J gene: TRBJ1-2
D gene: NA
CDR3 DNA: TGTGCCAGCAGCCTCTGTGGCTACACCTTC
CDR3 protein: CASSLCGYTF

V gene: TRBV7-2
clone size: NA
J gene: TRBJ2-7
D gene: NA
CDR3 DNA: TGTGCCAGCAGCCCCACCTCCTACGAGCAGTACTTC
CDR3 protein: CASSPTSYEQYF

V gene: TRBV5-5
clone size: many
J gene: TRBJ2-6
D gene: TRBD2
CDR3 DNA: TGTGCCAGCAGCTCCCAAGACGCACCTCCGCGAGCGGGGCCCAGTTTAGCCAACGTCCTGACTTTC
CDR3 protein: CASSSQDAPPRAGPSLANVLTF

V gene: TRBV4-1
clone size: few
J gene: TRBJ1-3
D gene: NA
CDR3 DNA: TGCGCCAGCAGCCCATCCGTCCGGGCCTCTGGAAACACCATATATTTT
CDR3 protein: CASSPSVRASGNTIYF

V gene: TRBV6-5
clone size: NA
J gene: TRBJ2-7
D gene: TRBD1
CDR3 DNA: TGTGCCAGCACCATCACGCCGGGACAGGGGATTTACGAGCAGTACTTC
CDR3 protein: CASTITPGQGIYEQYF

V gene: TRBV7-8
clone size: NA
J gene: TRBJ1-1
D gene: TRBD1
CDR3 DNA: TGTGCCAGCGAGATCGGGTCCCGGACAGGGGAGACTGAAGCTTTCTTT
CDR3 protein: CASEIGSRTGETEAFF

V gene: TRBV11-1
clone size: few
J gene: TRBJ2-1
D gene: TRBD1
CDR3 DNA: TGTGCCAGCAGCTTAGTACAGGGGGCAGGTGAGCAGTTCTTC
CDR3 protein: CASSLVQGAGEQFF

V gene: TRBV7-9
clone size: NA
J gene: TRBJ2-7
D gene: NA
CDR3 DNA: TGTGCCAGCAGCCCTACGGGGAACGGGTACGAGCAGTACTTC
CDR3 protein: CASSPTGNGYEQYF

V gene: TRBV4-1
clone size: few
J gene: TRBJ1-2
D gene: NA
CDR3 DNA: TGCGCCAGCAGTGGGGCGAGAAGTAATGGCTACACCTTC
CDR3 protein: CASSGARSNGYTF

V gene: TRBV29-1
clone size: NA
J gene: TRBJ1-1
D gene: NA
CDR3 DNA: TGCAGCGTTATCGAAGCGGAGTACACTGAAGCTTTCTTT
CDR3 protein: CSVIEAEYTEAFF

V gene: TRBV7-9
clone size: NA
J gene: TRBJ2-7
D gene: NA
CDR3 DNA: TGTGCCAGCAGCAATTCAATTGGGCTCTTAGAAGTGGGCGACGAGCAGTACTTC
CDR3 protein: CASSNSIGLLEVGDEQYF

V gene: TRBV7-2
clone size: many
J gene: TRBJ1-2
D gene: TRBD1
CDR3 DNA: TGTGCCAGCAGCCATCCAGGGGGCGGTGGCTACACCTTC
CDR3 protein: CASSHPGGGGYTF

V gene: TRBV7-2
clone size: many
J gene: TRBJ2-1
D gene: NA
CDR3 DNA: TGTGCCAGCAGCACCCTAAGCGGAAGCTCCTACAATGAGCAGTTCTTC
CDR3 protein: CASSTLSGSSYNEQFF

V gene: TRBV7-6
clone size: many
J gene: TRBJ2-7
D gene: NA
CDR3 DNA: TGTGCCAGCAGCCTGGACGGGACGGGGGAGCAGTACTTC
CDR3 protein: CASSLDGTGEQYF

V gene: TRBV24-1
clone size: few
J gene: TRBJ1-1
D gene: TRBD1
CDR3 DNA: TGTGCCACCAGTGACCTACAGGGGGAAGCTTTCTTT
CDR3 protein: CATSDLQGEAFF

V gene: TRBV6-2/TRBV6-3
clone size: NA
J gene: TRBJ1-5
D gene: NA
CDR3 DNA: TGTGCCAGCAGTTACTCTCCGGACGGGCATAGCAATCAGCCCCAGCATTTT
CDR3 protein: CASSYSPDGHSNQPQHF

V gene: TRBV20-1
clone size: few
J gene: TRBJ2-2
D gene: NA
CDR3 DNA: TGCAGTGCCCCACGCACTCAGTCCACCGGGGAGCTGTTTTTT
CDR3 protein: CSAPRTQSTGELFF

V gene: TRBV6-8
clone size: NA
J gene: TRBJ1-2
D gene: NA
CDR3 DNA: TGTGCCAGCAGTTACACCCCCGGTACAGCCGGCAATGGCTACACCTTC
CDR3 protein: CASSYTPGTAGNGYTF

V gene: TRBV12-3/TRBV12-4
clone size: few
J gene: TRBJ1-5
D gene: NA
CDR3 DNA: TGTGCCAGCAGTTTAACACGCCTAAATCAGCCCCAGCATTTT
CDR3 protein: CASSLTRLNQPQHF

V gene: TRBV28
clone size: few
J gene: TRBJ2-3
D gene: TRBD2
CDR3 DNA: TGTGCCAGCTTGACTAGCGAACCTAGCACAGATACGCAGTATTTT
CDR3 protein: CASLTSEPSTDTQYF

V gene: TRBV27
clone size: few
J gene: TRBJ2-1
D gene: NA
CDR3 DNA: TGTGCCAGCGGGGAAATAGGCAATGAGCAGTTCTTC
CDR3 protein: CASGEIGNEQFF

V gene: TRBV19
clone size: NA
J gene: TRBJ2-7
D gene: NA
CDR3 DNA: TGTGCCAGTAGTATCGGCGCGGGGAGCGCCTACGAGCAGTACTTC
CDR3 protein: CASSIGAGSAYEQYF

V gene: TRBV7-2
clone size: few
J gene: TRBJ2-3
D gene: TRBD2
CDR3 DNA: TGTGCCAGCAGCTTAGTGCCTTGGTCCGGGGGGGAATGGTCGGGCACAGATACGCAGTATTTT
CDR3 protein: CASSLVPWSGGEWSGTDTQYF

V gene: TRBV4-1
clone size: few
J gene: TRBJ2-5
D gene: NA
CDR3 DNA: TGCGCCAGCACCAAGACTGAGGGGTTCGGGGAGACCCAGTACTTC
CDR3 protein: CASTKTEGFGETQYF